The 15 T cell receptor beta chains listed next were all sequenced from one sample in a study of vaccination effects on CD4 cells after COVID-19. These receptors have no known antigen. Profiled with immunoSEQ multiplex PCR; TCRdb holds only in-frame clones, not every one. Here the sample spans roughly 56,000 clones, 60% to 75% being singletons. Under the ViraFEST assay, PBMC were stimulated with viral peptide pools so that antigen-specific CD4+ T cells expanded. Sequencing was performed afterwards. Scientists isolated CD4+ T cells after a roughly 9-day culture period ended. Each participant was given two doses of one vaccine (BNT162b2 or mRNA-1273). The sample consisted of CD4+ T cells from PBMCs cultured with HCoV-229E spike peptides, taken after COVID-19 vaccination. These receptors were obtained from a human donor who received a COVID-19 vaccine.

The chain uses TRBV13 and TRBJ2-1, with D maybe TRBD1 (6 bases). The V gene lost 5 bases and the J gene lost 4 bases, with 21 bases spanning the gap. The CDR3 runs 17 residues. Per germline, CDR1 PRHDT and CDR2 FYEKMQ (reference sequence). This chain's CDR3 is CASSLWDTPDLYNEQFF. The CDR3 region has the DNA TGTGCCAGCAGCCTCTGGGACACCCCGGACTTGTACAATGAGCAGTTCTTC.

This clone has just one count. The rearrangement joins TRBV5-1 to TRBJ2-5; D possibly matches TRBD1 or TRBD2 (6 bases each). V lost 5 bases and J 5 bases, leaving 19 bases between the germline ends. The CDR3 loop spans 15 amino acids. Germline CDR1 is SGHRS and CDR2 is YFSETQ. DNA for the CDR3: TGCGCCAGCAGTGTCGGTGGGGGGCGTCGGGAGACCCAGTACTTC. It specifies CASSVGGGRRETQYF. The whole variable domain, remainder taken from reference TRBV5-1 and TRBJ2-5, is KAGVTQTPRYLIKTRGQQVTLSCSPISGHRSVSWYQQTPGQGLQFLFEYFSETQRNKGNFPGRFSGRQFSNSRSEMNVSTLELGDSALYLCASSVGGGRRETQYFGPGTRLLVL.

The chain is built from TRBV18 and TRBJ2-3; possibly TRBD1 for D (6 bases). Per the germline V gene, CDR1 is KGHSH and CDR2 is LQKENI. This CDR3 region has 14 residues. Trimming left V 3 bases short and J 2 bases short, with 9 bases between. CDR3 region: CASSPGTPTDTQYF. CDR3 bases: TGTGCCAGCTCACCGGGGACACCCACAGATACGCAGTATTTT.

This clone has only a few counts. V is TRBV5-5 and J is TRBJ2-1, with D uncertain. The CDR3 extends over 15 amino acids. Deletions cut 4 bases from V and 8 bases from J, with 19 bases between. The germline V gene has CDR1 SGHKS and CDR2 YYEKEE (reference sequence). The CDR3 nucleotides are TGTGCCAGCAGCGCGCCAGTATCCCCCTTCGATGAGCAGTTCTTC. Translated, it gives CASSAPVSPFDEQFF.

The chain recombines TRBV18 with TRBJ1-4; the D is unclear. Germline CDR1 is KGHSH and CDR2 is LQKENI. V lost 4 bases and J 0 bases, leaving 6 bases between the germline ends. This CDR3 has 14 amino acids. The CDR3 sequence: CASSRLTTNEKLFF. In nucleotides, the CDR3 is TGTGCCAGCTCACGGTTGACAACTAATGAAAAACTGTTTTTT.

The chain joins TRBV6-4 to TRBJ2-2; 7 bases map to TRBD2. The CDR3 is 14 amino acids. J was trimmed by 0 bases and V by 9 bases; bases with no gene match: 4. Looked up from germline, CDR1 is MRHNA and CDR2 is SNTAGT. CDR3 in DNA: TGTGCCAGTCGGGGGGATCCGAACACCGGGGAGCTGTTTTTT. It encodes CASRGDPNTGELFF.

The chain recombines TRBV27 with TRBJ1-6; D is possibly TRBD1 (6 bases). The CDR3 extends over 15 amino acids. Trimming stripped 6 bases from V and 4 bases from J, with 13 bases between. Germline CDR1 MNHEY, CDR2 SMNVEV (reference sequence). CDR3 protein: CASRGGASYNSPLHF. CDR3 nucleotide sequence: TGTGCCAGCAGGGGGGGCGCATCATATAATTCACCCCTCCACTTT.

The rearrangement links TRBV28 to TRBJ1-2, with D unresolved. The V end was cut by 5 bases, the J end by 4 bases, with 11 bases between. The CDR3 covers 13 residues. Germline CDR1 MDHEN, CDR2 SYDVKM. CDR3 residues: CASSPSRIYGYTF. CDR3 sequence (DNA): TGTGCCAGCAGTCCCTCCCGAATCTATGGCTACACCTTC.

The genes are TRBV9 and TRBJ1-4, with 10 positions matching TRBD1. The V and J ends lost 3 bases and 2 bases, in that order; junction bases with no gene match: 7. This CDR3 is 17 amino acids long. From germline, CDR1 is SGDLS and CDR2 YYNGEE. The CDR3 protein is CASSARDRGGTNEKLFF. DNA of the CDR3: TGTGCCAGCAGCGCCCGGGACAGGGGTGGCACTAATGAAAAACTGTTTTTT.

This rearrangement joins TRBV7-3 to TRBJ2-2, with TRBD1 as a possible D gene (5 bases). V lost 2 bases, J lost 3 bases, and 7 bases lay in between. Germline assignment: CDR1 SGHTA and CDR2 FQGTGA. The CDR3 sequence is 14 residues long. CDR3 nucleotide sequence: TGTGCCAGCAGCTTAGACAGCTACACCGGGGAGCTGTTTTTT. This gives the protein CASSLDSYTGELFF. The full variable domain, with the rest looked up from reference TRBV7-3 and TRBJ2-2, is GAGVSQTPSNKVTEKGKYVELRCDPISGHTALYWYRQSLGQGPEFLIYFQGTGAADDSGLPNDRFFAVRPEGSVSTLKIQRTERGDSAVYLCASSLDSYTGELFFGEGSRLTVL.

V usage is TRBV27 and J usage is TRBJ2-5, with TRBD2 as a possible D gene (6 bases). The V gene's germline CDR1 is MNHEY and CDR2 SMNVEV (reference sequence). This CDR3 region has 15 residues. Trimming left V 6 bases short and J 5 bases short, with 19 bases between. Written as DNA, the CDR3 is TGTGCCAGCAGGGGGCGGGGCCGGGGCCTTGAGACCCAGTACTTC. This codes for CASRGRGRGLETQYF.

The sample holds one count of this clone. The J gene is TRBJ2-1, the V gene TRBV4-3; 13 bases are a match to TRBD2. The ends lost 2 bases at V and 9 bases at J; junction bases unmatched: 16. The CDR3 runs 19 residues. CDR1 LGHNA and CDR2 YSLEER come from the germline V gene. The CDR3 loop reads CASSQSMAGTSGVKSEQFF. In DNA form, the CDR3 reads TGCGCCAGCAGCCAATCCATGGCGGGGACTAGCGGGGTAAAGAGTGAGCAGTTCTTC.

V and J are TRBV10-1 and TRBJ2-5; 12 bases agree with TRBD2. Looked up from germline, CDR1 is WNHNN and CDR2 is SYGVQD (reference sequence). This CDR3 contains 16 residues. J lost 0 bases, V lost 5 bases, and 4 bases had no gene match. In nucleotides, the CDR3 is TGCGCCAGCAGTCAAGGACTAGCGGGGAACCAAGAGACCCAGTACTTC. Residues: CASSQGLAGNQETQYF.

J is TRBJ2-2 and V is TRBV29-1; D remains ambiguous. The CDR3 is made up of 11 amino acids. Trimming took 4 bases from V and 6 from J, leaving 6 bases between them. The germline CDR1 and CDR2 sequences are SQVTM and ANQGSEA. The CDR3 region is CSVVLPGELFF. CDR3 DNA: TGCAGCGTTGTTCTGCCCGGGGAGCTGTTTTTT.

The chain uses TRBV6-1 and TRBJ1-4; 8 bases fit TRBD1. V shed 3 bases, J shed 7 bases, and the junction held 1 base outside the gene matches. The CDR3 contains 13 residues. Germline-derived CDR1 and CDR2 are MNHNS and SASEGT. The CDR3: CASSDRGREKLFF. The CDR3 DNA follows: TGTGCCAGCAGTGACAGGGGGCGTGAAAAACTGTTTTTT.